The rows below give T cell receptor beta chains drawn from one sample of a study of cytomegalovirus exposure and HLA in healthy donors. Libraries were prepared by immunoSEQ multiplex PCR; TCRdb keeps only in-frame clonotypes and omits some of them. The sample lists 95,000 to 150,000 clones, 70% to 85% occurring once. The source material was PBMCs. Every receptor here comes from a human donor in good health. Both conserved end residues are part of each CDR3. Each record gives: clone size, J gene, CDR3 length, D gene, V gene, CDR3 DNA, CDR3 protein. The D gene is left open where the match is weak. Rows may omit the clone size; those that give it use once, few, many or a size class.

clone size: few
J gene: TRBJ1-1
CDR3 length: 14
D gene: .
V gene: TRBV18
CDR3 DNA: TGTGCCAGCTCACCAGGGGGGGGGAGCACTGAAGCTTTCTTT
CDR3 protein: CASSPGGGSTEAFF

clone size: .
J gene: TRBJ2-3
CDR3 length: 15
D gene: .
V gene: TRBV11-3
CDR3 DNA: TGTGCCAGCAGCTTATCGCGGGTGAGCACAGATACGCAGTATTTT
CDR3 protein: CASSLSRVSTDTQYF

clone size: .
J gene: TRBJ2-2
CDR3 length: 15
D gene: TRBD2
V gene: TRBV5-1
CDR3 DNA: TGCGCCAGCAGCTTCATAGCGGGAGAGGGCGGGGAGCTGTTTTTT
CDR3 protein: CASSFIAGEGGELFF

clone size: .
J gene: TRBJ2-2
CDR3 length: 15
D gene: .
V gene: TRBV9
CDR3 DNA: TGTGCCAGCAGCCCCGGGGGACCGAACACCGGGGAGCTGTTTTTT
CDR3 protein: CASSPGGPNTGELFF

clone size: .
J gene: TRBJ2-2
CDR3 length: 18
D gene: .
V gene: TRBV19
CDR3 DNA: TGTGCCAGTAACGCTAGGCCGGGACACCCGATCGACACCGGGGAGCTGTTTTTT
CDR3 protein: CASNARPGHPIDTGELFF

clone size: .
J gene: TRBJ1-5
CDR3 length: 16
D gene: TRBD1
V gene: TRBV28
CDR3 DNA: TGTGCCAGCAGTTTAGACAGGGGCCATAGCAATCAGCCCCAGCATTTT
CDR3 protein: CASSLDRGHSNQPQHF

clone size: .
J gene: TRBJ1-2
CDR3 length: 16
D gene: TRBD1
V gene: TRBV18
CDR3 DNA: TGTGCCAGCTCACCAATCGCTGACAGGGGGCAGAATGGCTACACCTTC
CDR3 protein: CASSPIADRGQNGYTF

clone size: .
J gene: TRBJ2-7
CDR3 length: 13
D gene: .
V gene: TRBV4-1
CDR3 DNA: TGCGCCAGCAGCCCCGGACAAGCCTACGAGCAGTACTTC
CDR3 protein: CASSPGQAYEQYF

clone size: .
J gene: TRBJ1-2
CDR3 length: 17
D gene: .
V gene: TRBV18
CDR3 DNA: TGTGCCAGCTCACCTGGGCAGGGTAGGACGGTCGACTATGGCTACACCTTC
CDR3 protein: CASSPGQGRTVDYGYTF

clone size: .
J gene: TRBJ2-7
CDR3 length: 15
D gene: TRBD2
V gene: TRBV9
CDR3 DNA: TGTGCCAGCAGCGTAGAGGCTAGCGGGAGTGGGGAGCAGTACTTC
CDR3 protein: CASSVEASGSGEQYF

clone size: .
J gene: TRBJ2-7
CDR3 length: 15
D gene: TRBD1
V gene: TRBV7-6
CDR3 DNA: TGTGCCAGCAGCTTGGCCGGGACAGGGAATTACGAGCAGTACTTC
CDR3 protein: CASSLAGTGNYEQYF

clone size: .
J gene: TRBJ1-1
CDR3 length: 17
D gene: .
V gene: TRBV4-1
CDR3 DNA: TGCGCCAGCAGCCAAGGATCTGGCCAGGCCGGGGACACTGAAGCTTTCTTT
CDR3 protein: CASSQGSGQAGDTEAFF

clone size: .
J gene: TRBJ2-1
CDR3 length: 17
D gene: TRBD2
V gene: TRBV19
CDR3 DNA: TGTGCCAGTAGTCCCAGCGGGGGACCTCCGGCCTACAATGAGCAGTTCTTC
CDR3 protein: CASSPSGGPPAYNEQFF

clone size: once
J gene: TRBJ2-3
CDR3 length: 13
D gene: .
V gene: TRBV7-6
CDR3 DNA: TGTGCCAGCAGCTACCTAGCCCCAGATACGCAGTATTTT
CDR3 protein: CASSYLAPDTQYF

clone size: .
J gene: TRBJ1-4
CDR3 length: 13
D gene: .
V gene: TRBV29-1
CDR3 DNA: TGCAGCGTTGAGAGACAGGAGAATGAAAAACTGTTTTTT
CDR3 protein: CSVERQENEKLFF

clone size: .
J gene: TRBJ2-7
CDR3 length: 15
D gene: TRBD2
V gene: TRBV30
CDR3 DNA: TGTGCCTGGAGTGGGAGGGAGGGCGAAGTCTACGAGCAGTACTTC
CDR3 protein: CAWSGREGEVYEQYF

clone size: .
J gene: TRBJ2-7
CDR3 length: 16
D gene: TRBD1
V gene: TRBV5-1
CDR3 DNA: TGCGCCAGCAGCTTGACCGCTGGACAGGGGGCCTACGAGCAGTACTTC
CDR3 protein: CASSLTAGQGAYEQYF

clone size: .
J gene: TRBJ2-4
CDR3 length: 18
D gene: .
V gene: TRBV1
CDR3 DNA: TGCACCAGCAGCCAAGACGTTCCTCGGGCGGGAGCCAAAAACATTCAGTACTTC
CDR3 protein: CTSSQDVPRAGAKNIQYF

clone size: few
J gene: TRBJ1-5
CDR3 length: 12
D gene: .
V gene: TRBV28
CDR3 DNA: TGTGCCAGCAAAGCCCTCCATCAGCCCCAGCATTTT
CDR3 protein: CASKALHQPQHF

clone size: few
J gene: TRBJ2-1
CDR3 length: 16
D gene: .
V gene: TRBV12-2
CDR3 DNA: TGTGCAAGTCGCTTAGTGAGAGGGTTTTCAAACAATGAGCAGTTCTTC
CDR3 protein: CASRLVRGFSNNEQFF

clone size: .
J gene: TRBJ2-2
CDR3 length: 15
D gene: .
V gene: TRBV28
CDR3 DNA: TGTGCCAGCAAACGGTCAGGGACGAACACCGGGGAGCTGTTTTTT
CDR3 protein: CASKRSGTNTGELFF

clone size: .
J gene: TRBJ2-7
CDR3 length: 14
D gene: TRBD1
V gene: TRBV5-1
CDR3 DNA: TGCGCCAGCAGTTTGGCGGGACAGGTCTACGAGCAGTACTTC
CDR3 protein: CASSLAGQVYEQYF

clone size: .
J gene: TRBJ1-4
CDR3 length: 16
D gene: .
V gene: TRBV5-8
CDR3 DNA: TGTGCCAGCAGCTTGTGGGGGGGTCAGGGCGGCGAAAAACTGTTTTTT
CDR3 protein: CASSLWGGQGGEKLFF

clone size: .
J gene: TRBJ2-7
CDR3 length: 12
D gene: TRBD1
V gene: TRBV27
CDR3 DNA: TGTGCCAGCAGATCGGGACAGGGCGTGCAGTACTTC
CDR3 protein: CASRSGQGVQYF

clone size: .
J gene: TRBJ2-7
CDR3 length: 11
D gene: .
V gene: TRBV5-6
CDR3 DNA: TGTGCCAGCTCGACCGAGGGCGAGCAGTACTTC
CDR3 protein: CASSTEGEQYF

clone size: once
J gene: TRBJ2-2
CDR3 length: 19
D gene: TRBD2
V gene: TRBV9
CDR3 DNA: TGTGCCAGCAGCGTAGGGGATAGCGGGAGAGGTTTGAACACCGGGGAGCTGTTTTTT
CDR3 protein: CASSVGDSGRGLNTGELFF

clone size: .
J gene: TRBJ1-5
CDR3 length: 14
D gene: .
V gene: TRBV5-5
CDR3 DNA: TGTGCCAGCAGCTTGGACACAGGCAATCAGCCCCAGCATTTT
CDR3 protein: CASSLDTGNQPQHF

clone size: .
J gene: TRBJ2-1
CDR3 length: 12
D gene: .
V gene: TRBV2
CDR3 DNA: TGTGCCAGCAGTGCGCTAGCAGGTGAGCAGTTCTTC
CDR3 protein: CASSALAGEQFF

clone size: .
J gene: TRBJ2-7
CDR3 length: 14
D gene: TRBD2
V gene: TRBV10-3
CDR3 DNA: TGTGCCATGGGGGGCAGCGGGAGTTTCTACGAGCAGTACTTC
CDR3 protein: CAMGGSGSFYEQYF

clone size: .
J gene: TRBJ2-3
CDR3 length: 13
D gene: TRBD1
V gene: TRBV29-1
CDR3 DNA: TGCAGCGTTGAGAGGGGGCCTGAAGATACGCAGTATTTT
CDR3 protein: CSVERGPEDTQYF

clone size: .
J gene: TRBJ1-6
CDR3 length: 14
D gene: TRBD1
V gene: TRBV28
CDR3 DNA: TGTGCCAGCAGCTTAACGGCAGGGGGTTCACCCCTCCACTTT
CDR3 protein: CASSLTAGGSPLHF

clone size: .
J gene: TRBJ2-5
CDR3 length: 13
D gene: .
V gene: TRBV5-1
CDR3 DNA: TGCGCCAGCAGCTTGGGATCGGTGGAGACCCAGTACTTC
CDR3 protein: CASSLGSVETQYF

clone size: .
J gene: TRBJ2-3
CDR3 length: 13
D gene: .
V gene: TRBV10-3
CDR3 DNA: TGTGCCATCAGTGAGTCGGGCCCGGGGACGCAGTATTTT
CDR3 protein: CAISESGPGTQYF

clone size: .
J gene: TRBJ2-2
CDR3 length: 16
D gene: .
V gene: TRBV18
CDR3 DNA: TGTGCCAGCTCACCACCGAGCGGAGGGTCGGCGGGGGAGCTGTTTTTT
CDR3 protein: CASSPPSGGSAGELFF

clone size: .
J gene: TRBJ2-1
CDR3 length: 18
D gene: TRBD2
V gene: TRBV7-8
CDR3 DNA: TGTGCCAGCAGCCCGATTTTCGTAATAGCGGGACGGAACAATGAGCAGTTCTTC
CDR3 protein: CASSPIFVIAGRNNEQFF

clone size: .
J gene: TRBJ1-1
CDR3 length: 13
D gene: .
V gene: TRBV5-1
CDR3 DNA: TGCGCCAGCAGCTTACAGGAGAACACTGAAGCTTTCTTT
CDR3 protein: CASSLQENTEAFF

clone size: .
J gene: TRBJ2-2
CDR3 length: 14
D gene: TRBD1
V gene: TRBV4-1
CDR3 DNA: TGCGCCAGCAGCCAAGGACAGGGGGCCGGGGAGCTGTTTTTT
CDR3 protein: CASSQGQGAGELFF

clone size: once
J gene: TRBJ1-1
CDR3 length: 15
D gene: .
V gene: TRBV6-5
CDR3 DNA: TGTGCCAGCAGTTACTCGGGGACACAGAACACTGAAGCTTTCTTT
CDR3 protein: CASSYSGTQNTEAFF

clone size: .
J gene: TRBJ2-4
CDR3 length: 17
D gene: TRBD1
V gene: TRBV9
CDR3 DNA: TGTGCCAGCAGCGGAGGACAGGGGAGATCGGCCAAAAACATTCAGTACTTC
CDR3 protein: CASSGGQGRSAKNIQYF

clone size: .
J gene: TRBJ2-1
CDR3 length: 17
D gene: .
V gene: TRBV7-9
CDR3 DNA: TGTTCCAGCAGCCCCACCAATCTGGCCGCCTTCTACAATGAGCAGTTCTTC
CDR3 protein: CSSSPTNLAAFYNEQFF

clone size: .
J gene: TRBJ2-6
CDR3 length: 15
D gene: .
V gene: TRBV5-4
CDR3 DNA: TGTGCCAGCATGAAACAGGGCTCTGGGGCCAACGTCCTGACTTTC
CDR3 protein: CASMKQGSGANVLTF

clone size: few
J gene: TRBJ1-1
CDR3 length: 16
D gene: .
V gene: TRBV6-6
CDR3 DNA: TGTGCCAGCAGTTATACGGGGGCGGGGGTGAACACTGAAGCTTTCTTT
CDR3 protein: CASSYTGAGVNTEAFF

clone size: .
J gene: TRBJ2-4
CDR3 length: 14
D gene: TRBD1
V gene: TRBV18
CDR3 DNA: TGTGCCAGCTCACAACAGGGGGCCAAAAACATTCAGTACTTC
CDR3 protein: CASSQQGAKNIQYF

clone size: .
J gene: TRBJ2-7
CDR3 length: 16
D gene: .
V gene: TRBV28
CDR3 DNA: TGTGCCAGCAGTTTAAGCCGCTCAGGGGCTCCACGCGAGCAGTACTTC
CDR3 protein: CASSLSRSGAPREQYF

clone size: once
J gene: TRBJ2-2
CDR3 length: 18
D gene: TRBD1
V gene: TRBV15
CDR3 DNA: TGTGCCACCAGCAGCACATATACCGGGACAGGGGGAGCCGGGGAGCTGTTTTTT
CDR3 protein: CATSSTYTGTGGAGELFF

clone size: .
J gene: TRBJ2-7
CDR3 length: 15
D gene: TRBD2
V gene: TRBV19
CDR3 DNA: TGTGCCAGTAGTCCGGGACTAGCGGGAGTCGCCGAGCAGTACTTC
CDR3 protein: CASSPGLAGVAEQYF

clone size: .
J gene: TRBJ1-2
CDR3 length: 17
D gene: .
V gene: TRBV5-8
CDR3 DNA: TGTGCCAGCAGCTTTATTCCCTTGACAGACAGTAACTATGGCTACACCTTC
CDR3 protein: CASSFIPLTDSNYGYTF

clone size: .
J gene: TRBJ1-1
CDR3 length: 13
D gene: TRBD1
V gene: TRBV6-1
CDR3 DNA: TGTGCCAGCAGACCGGCCGACAGGGTTGAAGCTTTCTTT
CDR3 protein: CASRPADRVEAFF